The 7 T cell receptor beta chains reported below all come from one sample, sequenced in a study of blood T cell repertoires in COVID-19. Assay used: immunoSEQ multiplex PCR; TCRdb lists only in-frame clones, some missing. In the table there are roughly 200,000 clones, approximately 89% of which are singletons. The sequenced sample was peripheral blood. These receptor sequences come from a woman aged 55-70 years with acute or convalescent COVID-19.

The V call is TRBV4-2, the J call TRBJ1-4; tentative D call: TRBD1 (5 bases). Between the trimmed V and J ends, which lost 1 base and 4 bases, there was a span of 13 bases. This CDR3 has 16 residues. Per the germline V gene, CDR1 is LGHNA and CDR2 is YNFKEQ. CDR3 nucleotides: TGTGCCAGCAGCCAAGGGTCGGCAGGGAATAATGAAAAACTGTTTTTT. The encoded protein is CASSQGSAGNNEKLFF.

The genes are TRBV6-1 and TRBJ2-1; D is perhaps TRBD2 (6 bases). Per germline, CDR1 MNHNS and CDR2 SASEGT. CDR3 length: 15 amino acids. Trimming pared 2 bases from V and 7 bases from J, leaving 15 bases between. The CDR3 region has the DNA TGTGCCAGCAGTGAAACCGGGACTCGGTATAATGAGCAGTTCTTC. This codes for CASSETGTRYNEQFF.

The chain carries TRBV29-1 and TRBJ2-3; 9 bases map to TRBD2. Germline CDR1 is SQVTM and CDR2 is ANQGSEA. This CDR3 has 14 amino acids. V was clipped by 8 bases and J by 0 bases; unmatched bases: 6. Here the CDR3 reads CSISSGTSTDTQYF. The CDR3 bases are TGCAGCATATCTAGCGGGACAAGCACAGATACGCAGTATTTT.

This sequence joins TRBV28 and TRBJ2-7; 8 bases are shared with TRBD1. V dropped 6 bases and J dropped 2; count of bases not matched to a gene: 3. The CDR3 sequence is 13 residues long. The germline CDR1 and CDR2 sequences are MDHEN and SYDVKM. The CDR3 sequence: CASSDRGPYEQYF. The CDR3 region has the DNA TGTGCCAGCAGCGACAGGGGTCCCTACGAGCAGTACTTC. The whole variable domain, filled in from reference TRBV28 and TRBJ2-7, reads DVKVTQSSRYLVKRTGEKVFLECVQDMDHENMFWYRQDPGLGLRLIYFSYDVKMKEKGDIPEGYSVSREKKERFSLILESASTNQTSMYLCASSDRGPYEQYFGPGTRLTVT.

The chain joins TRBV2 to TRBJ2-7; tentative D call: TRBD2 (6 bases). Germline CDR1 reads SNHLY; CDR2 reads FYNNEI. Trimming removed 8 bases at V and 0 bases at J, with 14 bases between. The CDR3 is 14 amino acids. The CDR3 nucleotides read TGTGCCAGCCGAAGCGGGCAGGGCTCCTACGAGCAGTACGTC. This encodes CASRSGQGSYEQYV.

The CDR3 bases are TGTGCCAGCAGCCAAGATCAAACCTTCCGGAACACCATATATTTT. Protein sequence: CASSQDQTFRNTIYF. The V gene is TRBV3-1 (or the pseudogene TRBV3-2), the J gene TRBJ1-3; no clear D. The CDR3 runs 15 residues. The germline gives CDR1 LGHDT, CDR2 YNNKEL (reference sequence). The ends were cut back, 0 bases at V and 7 bases at J, with 13 bases in the middle.

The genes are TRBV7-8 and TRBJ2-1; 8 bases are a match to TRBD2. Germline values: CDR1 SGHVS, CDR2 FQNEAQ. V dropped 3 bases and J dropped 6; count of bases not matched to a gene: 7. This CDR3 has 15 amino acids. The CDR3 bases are TGTGCCAGCAGCTTTGGTCTAGCGGGCTTCAATGAGCAGTTCTTC. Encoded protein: CASSFGLAGFNEQFF.